Below, 20 T cell receptor beta chains from the same sample are listed, as sequenced in a study of cytomegalovirus exposure and HLA in healthy donors. Sequencing was performed with immunoSEQ multiplex PCR; in TCRdb, only in-frame clones are kept and a portion is missing. Of 100,000 to 150,000 clones listed, roughly 90% are singletons. Input material: PBMCs. Receptors originate from a woman aged 18-35 years in good health and CMV-seronegative.

The sample holds one count of this clone. V and J are TRBV11-2 and TRBJ2-3; D not certain. The V gene lost 5 bases and the J gene lost 1 base, with 10 bases spanning the gap. Germline CDR1 reads SGHAT; CDR2 reads FQNNGV. CDR3 size: 14 residues. CDR3 bases: TGTGCCAGCAGCCCCGCCGCAGGCACAGATACGCAGTATTTT. Its protein product is CASSPAAGTDTQYF. The full variable domain, completed using reference TRBV11-2 and TRBJ2-3, is EAGVAQSPRYKIIEKRQSVAFWCNPISGHATLYWYQQILGQGPKLLIQFQNNGVVDDSQLPKDRFSAERLKGVDSTLKIQPAKLEDSAVYLCASSPAAGTDTQYFGPGTRLTVL.

The rearrangement links TRBV25-1 to TRBJ1-4; tentatively, D is TRBD1 (5 bases). Trimming removed 8 bases from V and 6 bases from J, with 7 bases in between. The CDR3 runs to 11 residues. CDR1 is MGHDK, CDR2 SYGVNS, per germline. The CDR3 sequence is CASWGDEKLFF. The CDR3 bases are TGTGCCAGCTGGGGGGATGAAAAACTGTTTTTT.

The V gene is TRBV5-4, the J gene TRBJ2-5; D gene uncertain. V lost 3 bases and J 5 bases, leaving 17 bases between the germline ends. CDR3 size: 15 residues. Germline CDR1 SGHNT, CDR2 YYREEE (reference sequence). The CDR3 nucleotides read TGTGCCAGCAGCTCCAGTAGACTGGAGATGGAGACCCAGTACTTC. This sequence encodes CASSSSRLEMETQYF.

The chain recombines TRBV4-1 with TRBJ2-7, with 10 bases lining up with TRBD1. V lost 3 bases to trimming and J lost 4 bases; unmatched junction nucleotides: 9. Germline CDR1 MGHRA, CDR2 YSYEKL. The CDR3 is made up of 16 amino acids. CDR3 coding DNA: TGCGCCAGCAGCCATGACGAGGGACAGGGGATTTACGAGCAGTACTTC. It specifies CASSHDEGQGIYEQYF.

This chain joins TRBV29-1 and TRBJ1-1; the D gene is possibly TRBD1 (6 bases). The length of the CDR3 is 13 residues. V lost 7 bases and J 2 bases, leaving 14 bases between the germline ends. The germline V gene has CDR1 SQVTM and CDR2 ANQGSEA. The CDR3 DNA is TGCAGCGCTCCCGGACAGACAAACACTGAAGCTTTCTTT. It encodes CSAPGQTNTEAFF.

The J gene is TRBJ2-5, the V gene TRBV7-6; D is unresolved. Trimming stripped 5 bases from V and 2 bases from J, with 3 bases between. The germline CDR1 and CDR2 sequences are SGHVS and FNYEAQ. The CDR3 loop spans 11 amino acids. The CDR3: CASSHQETQYF. The CDR3, as DNA: TGTGCCAGCAGCCATCAAGAGACCCAGTACTTC.

The chain uses TRBV19 and TRBJ1-5, with D tentatively TRBD1 (6 bases). The V gene's germline CDR1 is LNHDA and CDR2 SQIVND (reference sequence). The CDR3 spans 13 residues. V was shortened by 5 bases and J by 9 bases, with 14 bases between the two germline ends. The CDR3: CASSVRQVVPQHF. CDR3 bases: TGTGCCAGTAGTGTCAGACAGGTAGTGCCCCAGCATTTT.

The J gene is TRBJ2-7, the V gene TRBV10-3, with D unresolved. V gave up 3 bases and J gave up 0 bases, with 6 bases separating them. In germline, CDR1 is ENHRY, CDR2 SYGVKD. This CDR3 region has 13 residues. CDR3 sequence (DNA): TGTGCCATCAGTGACTCCAGCTCCTACGAGCAGTACTTC. Its translation: CAISDSSSYEQYF.

This chain joins TRBV10-2 and TRBJ2-1; 7 bases fit TRBD1. The germline V gene encodes CDR1 WSHSY and CDR2 SAAADI. V shed 4 bases and J 4 bases; nucleotides not matched to a gene: 4. This CDR3 region has 14 residues. Here the CDR3 reads CASSGTGTYNEQFF. The CDR3 DNA sequence: TGCGCCAGCAGTGGGACAGGTACTTACAATGAGCAGTTCTTC.

The chain is built from TRBV9 and TRBJ1-2; 12 nucleotides agree with TRBD1. J was trimmed by 8 bases and V by 0 bases; bases with no gene match: 8. The CDR3 covers 16 residues. Germline V gene lookup returns CDR1 SGDLS and CDR2 YYNGEE. The CDR3 here is CASSVGFRDRGRGYTF. The CDR3 nucleotides read TGTGCCAGCAGCGTAGGATTTCGGGACAGGGGGCGAGGCTACACCTTC. Using reference TRBV9 and TRBJ1-2 for the parts outside the CDR3, the full variable domain is DSGVTQTPKHLITATGQRVTLRCSPRSGDLSVYWYQQSLDQGLQFLIQYYNGEERAKGNILERFSAQQFPDLHSELNLSSLELGDSALYFCASSVGFRDRGRGYTFGSGTRLTVV.

The gene calls are TRBV7-8 and TRBJ2-1; D might be TRBD2 (5 bases). Germline-derived CDR1 and CDR2 are SGHVS and FQNEAQ. Trimming stripped 2 bases from V and 5 bases from J, with 16 bases between. This CDR3 is 16 amino acids long. CDR3 protein: CASSLIAVDFNNEQFF. DNA of the CDR3: TGTGCCAGCAGCTTAATCGCCGTGGACTTTAACAATGAGCAGTTCTTC.

V is TRBV7-9 and J is TRBJ2-7; 11 bases are shared with TRBD2. Trimming cost V 3 bases and J 5 bases; bases outside gene matches: 6. The germline V gene encodes CDR1 SEHNR and CDR2 FQNEAQ (reference sequence). CDR3 length: 15 amino acids. The CDR3 sequence: CASSFLAGGPDEQYF. DNA for the CDR3: TGTGCCAGCAGCTTCTTAGCGGGAGGGCCGGACGAGCAGTACTTC.

The gene calls are TRBV10-3 and TRBJ1-2, with D maybe TRBD1 (5 bases). CDR3 length equals 12 residues. Germline V gives CDR1 ENHRY, CDR2 SYGVKD. V was pared by 7 bases and J by 4 bases, with 10 bases between. The CDR3 is CAITRDLYGYTF. The CDR3 DNA sequence: TGTGCCATCACCAGGGATCTCTATGGCTACACCTTC.

J is TRBJ2-3 and V is TRBV11-3; no clear D. Deletions cut 3 bases from V and 2 bases from J, with 12 bases between. The length of the CDR3 is 15 residues. Germline V gene data show CDR1 as SGHNT and CDR2 as YENEEA. The CDR3 loop reads CASSLAVPFTDTQYF. DNA of the CDR3: TGTGCCAGCAGCTTGGCGGTCCCCTTCACAGATACGCAGTATTTT.

This sequence joins TRBV9 and TRBJ2-7; 14 bases map to TRBD2. With V trimmed by 3 bases and J by 1 base, 6 bases remained unmatched. The CDR3 covers 17 residues. The germline CDR1 and CDR2 sequences are SGDLS and YYNGEE. The CDR3 bases are TGTGCCAGCAGCGCGGGACTAGCGGGAGCAGGGTCCTACGAGCAGTACTTC. It encodes CASSAGLAGAGSYEQYF.

V and J are TRBV2 and TRBJ2-2; 8 bases are a match to TRBD1. Trimming removed 4 bases from V and 2 bases from J; junction bases left unmatched: 3. Per the germline V gene, CDR1 is SNHLY and CDR2 is FYNNEI. The CDR3 contains 15 residues. CDR3 protein: CASSGQGLNTGELFF. As DNA, the CDR3 is TGTGCCAGCAGTGGACAGGGGCTTAACACCGGGGAGCTGTTTTTT.

The chain uses TRBV6-7 and TRBJ1-1; no reliable D call. TRBV6-7 falls under the ORF class, with uncertain function. The CDR3 is made up of 18 amino acids. V was clipped by 0 bases and J by 0 bases, with 17 bases between them. CDR3 DNA: TGTGCCAGCAGTTACTCACAGTTTTATCCCCGTATGAACACTGAAGCTTTCTTT. Translated, it gives CASSYSQFYPRMNTEAFF.

The V call is TRBV9, the J call TRBJ2-1; TRBD2 agrees at 7 bases. CDR3 length: 12 residues. Germline V gene lookup returns CDR1 SGDLS and CDR2 YYNGEE. The V segment lost 4 bases and the J segment 10 bases; nucleotides outside the gene matches: 5. CDR3 amino acids: CASSRPGGEQFF. The CDR3 bases are TGTGCCAGCAGCCGGCCGGGAGGCGAGCAGTTCTTC.

In its sample, this clone was seen once. The CDR3 DNA reads as TGTGCCAGCAGCTTAAGCCGACAGGGGGCTTATGCTGGAAACACCATATATTTT. Translating gives CASSLSRQGAYAGNTIYF. This chain links TRBV11-2 with TRBJ1-3, with 10 positions matching TRBD1. This CDR3 has 18 residues. Trimming cost V 2 bases and J 2 bases; bases outside gene matches: 9. Germline V gene sequence: CDR1 SGHAT, CDR2 FQNNGV.

This chain links TRBV16 with TRBJ2-7; TRBD2 agrees at 8 bases. Germline V CDR1 and CDR2: KGHSY, FQNENV. Trimming removed 2 bases from V and 5 bases from J; junction bases left unmatched: 11. This CDR3 region has 16 residues. The CDR3 bases are TGTGCCAGCAGCCAACGAAGTTCCCAGGGACTAGACGAGCAGTACTTC. Protein sequence: CASSQRSSQGLDEQYF.